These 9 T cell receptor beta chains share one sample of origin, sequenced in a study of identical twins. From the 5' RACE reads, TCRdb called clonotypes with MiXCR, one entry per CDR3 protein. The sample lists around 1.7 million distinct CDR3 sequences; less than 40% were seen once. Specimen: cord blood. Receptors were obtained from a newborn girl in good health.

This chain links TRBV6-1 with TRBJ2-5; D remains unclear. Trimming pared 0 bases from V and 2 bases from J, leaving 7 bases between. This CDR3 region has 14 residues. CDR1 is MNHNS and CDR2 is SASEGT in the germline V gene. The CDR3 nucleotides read TGTGCCAGCAGTGAAGCGCGGCTTCAAGAGACCCAGTACTTC. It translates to CASSEARLQETQYF.

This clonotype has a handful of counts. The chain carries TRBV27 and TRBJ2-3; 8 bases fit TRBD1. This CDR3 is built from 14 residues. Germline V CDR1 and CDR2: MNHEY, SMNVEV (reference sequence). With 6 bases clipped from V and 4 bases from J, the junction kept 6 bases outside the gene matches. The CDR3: CASSGTGKPDTQYF. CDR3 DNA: TGTGCCAGCAGCGGGACAGGAAAACCAGATACGCAGTATTTT.

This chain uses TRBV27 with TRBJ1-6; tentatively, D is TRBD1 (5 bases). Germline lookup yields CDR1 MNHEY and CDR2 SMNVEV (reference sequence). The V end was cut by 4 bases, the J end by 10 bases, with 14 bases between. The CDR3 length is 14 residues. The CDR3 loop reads CASSWGYLKSPLHF. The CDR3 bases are TGTGCCAGCAGTTGGGGGTATTTGAAATCACCCCTCCACTTT.

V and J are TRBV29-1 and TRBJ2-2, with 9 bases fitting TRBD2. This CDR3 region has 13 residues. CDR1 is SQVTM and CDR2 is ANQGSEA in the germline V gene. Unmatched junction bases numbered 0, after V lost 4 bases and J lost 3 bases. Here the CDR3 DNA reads TGCAGCGTTGGCGGGGGGGACACCGGGGAGCTGTTTTTT. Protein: CSVGGGDTGELFF.

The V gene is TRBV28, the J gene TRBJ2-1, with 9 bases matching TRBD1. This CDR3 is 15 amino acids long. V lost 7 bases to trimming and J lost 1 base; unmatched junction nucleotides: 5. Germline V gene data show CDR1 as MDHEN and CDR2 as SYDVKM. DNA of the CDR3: TGTGCCAGCACCCCTGGGACAGGGTCCTACAATGAGCAGTTCTTC. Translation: CASTPGTGSYNEQFF.

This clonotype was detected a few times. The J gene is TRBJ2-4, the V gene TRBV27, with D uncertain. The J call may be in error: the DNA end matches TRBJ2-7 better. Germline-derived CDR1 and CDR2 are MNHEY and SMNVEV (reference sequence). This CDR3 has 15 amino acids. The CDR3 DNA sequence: TGTGCCAGCAGTTTACGGCCGACACTGACCTACGAGCAGTACTTC. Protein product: CASSLRPTLTYEQYF.

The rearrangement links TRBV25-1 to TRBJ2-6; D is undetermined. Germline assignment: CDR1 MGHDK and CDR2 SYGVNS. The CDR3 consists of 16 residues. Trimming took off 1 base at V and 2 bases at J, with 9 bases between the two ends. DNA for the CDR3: TGTGCCAGCAGTGAATCAACCGGCACTGGGGCCAACGTCCTGACTTTC. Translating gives CASSESTGTGANVLTF.

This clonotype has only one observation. CDR3 DNA: TGTGCCAGTGGGAGGGGAAGCGTTTTAGGCTACACCTTC. Protein sequence: CASGRGSVLGYTF. V gene TRBV27 combines with J gene TRBJ1-2, with a weak D call TRBD1 (5 bases). V was clipped by 9 bases and J by 8 bases, with 19 bases between them. CDR1 is MNHEY and CDR2 is SMNVEV in the germline V gene (reference sequence). This CDR3 is built from 13 residues.

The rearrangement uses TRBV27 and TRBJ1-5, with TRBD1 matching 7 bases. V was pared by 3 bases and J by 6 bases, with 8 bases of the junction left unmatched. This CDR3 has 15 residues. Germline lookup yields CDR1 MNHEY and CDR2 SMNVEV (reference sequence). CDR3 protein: CASSFSYRGGQPQHF. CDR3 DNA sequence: TGTGCCAGCAGTTTCTCTTACAGGGGTGGTCAGCCCCAGCATTTT.